This paragraph reports one TCR beta chain. Germline CDR1 is MDHEN and CDR2 is SYDVKM. The V end lost 4 bases, the J end lost 2 bases, and 15 bases lay between the germline ends. The CDR3 runs to 16 residues. The data originate from a study of blood T cell repertoires in COVID-19. Study-level background: Cohort 3 recovery required two negative PCRs, clearance, or symptom resolution.

Cohorts were determined from participant-reported clinical history. Methods used by the authors: Estimates of nucleated cell counts were drawn from the amplification of reference gene primers. Sequenced by immunoSEQ multiplex PCR; TCRdb stores in-frame clones only, minus some. Clone size and the V and J calls come from that table; the DNA yielded D and trimming. The top ten clones hold approximately 7.3% of a sample with roughly 210,000 clones, roughly 84% of them seen once. This TCR was sampled from a man aged 25 to 40 in a cohort exposed to, infected with or recovered from COVID-19 (not recorded which). The chain is built from TRBV28 and TRBJ1-5, with D tentatively TRBD1 (6 bases). The sequencing sample was made of PBMCs or T cells enriched from blood (not recorded which). Here the CDR3 reads CASSSLQGRGNQPQHF. CDR3 bases: TGTGCCAGCAGTTCCCTCCAGGGGCGAGGCAATCAGCCCCAGCATTTT.